This T cell receptor beta chain came from a study of blood T cell repertoires in COVID-19 (dated by TCRdb to the early 2020s). About the investigation overall: Samples covering the acute and convalescent phases of COVID-19 were provided by collaborators in the United States, Italy and Spain. The prospective study material was composed of cDNA or gDNA derived from T cells, B-cell-depleted T cells, or PBMCs. The dataset comprised deeply sampled blood TCRbeta repertoires from subjects exposed to, actively infected with, or recovered from COVID-19. The repertoires were released in a freely available public database meant as a resource for research on the immune response to SARS-CoV-2. Samples came from the ongoing ImmuneRACE study (first 160 participants) plus 1,254 subjects from 6 global collaborators. A de-identified subject ID, COVID-19 status, age in years and sex were almost always included in the sample metadata. HLA class I and class II types, where available, came from metadata supplied by the sample provider rather than from assay-based typing.

The CDR3 has 11 amino acids, counting the end cysteine and phenylalanine. Solely the CDR3 DNA is kept, with 33 bases framed from the first base. The germline V gene gives CDR1 as LGHNT and CDR2 as FRNRAP. Points on this clone: Its antigen remains undetermined. At one end the junction does not follow the germline gene, possibly because of a read error.

TCRbeta CDR3 regions were amplified from genomic DNA by means of the immunoSEQ Assay, a bias-controlled multiplex PCR. Per the original workflow: Nucleated cell counts per sample were estimated from amplification of reference gene primers within the assay. Sequence reads were collapsed and filtered to measure the absolute abundance of every unique TCRbeta CDR3 rearrangement. For each sample, productive Simpson clonality was calculated as the square root of Simpson's diversity index across productive rearrangements. TCRdb re-hosts the immuneACCESS table, in-frame sequences only. Its copies lack some clones; in the studies checked, an unresolved V gene accounts for under half of them, and the cause for the rest is not known. Clone size and V and J calls were adopted from that table, with D and trimming inferred from the DNA. This sample is represented by a few hundred thousand clones; 90% of them were singletons. The ten largest clones capture 3.5% to 5% of the sample.

Participants in the prospective study were enrolled through a virtual design, were aged about 18 to 100 years, and lived in roughly 25 United States geographic areas. In the prospective study, cohorts were assigned on the basis of participant-reported clinical history obtained from a screening survey and a study questionnaire. Each participant in the prospective study had whole blood, serum and a nasopharyngeal or oropharyngeal swab collected by mobile phlebotomists. Prospective study participants could optionally give additional blood draws and questionnaires over an approximately two-month period. Before DNA extraction, prospective study blood samples were shipped either frozen or at room temperature. General conclusions and limits of the study: The quantity of clinical and demographic metadata differed by source and by participant and was supplied without curation.

The chain was built from TRBV12-5 and TRBJ1-5; no D gene can be assigned with confidence. This sequence originates from a woman younger than 35 with acute COVID-19. The sample comprised PBMCs or T cells enriched from blood (not recorded which). The CDR3 region: CGAKGNQPQHF. The bases read TGCGGAGCCAAGGGCAATCAGCCCCAGCATTTT.